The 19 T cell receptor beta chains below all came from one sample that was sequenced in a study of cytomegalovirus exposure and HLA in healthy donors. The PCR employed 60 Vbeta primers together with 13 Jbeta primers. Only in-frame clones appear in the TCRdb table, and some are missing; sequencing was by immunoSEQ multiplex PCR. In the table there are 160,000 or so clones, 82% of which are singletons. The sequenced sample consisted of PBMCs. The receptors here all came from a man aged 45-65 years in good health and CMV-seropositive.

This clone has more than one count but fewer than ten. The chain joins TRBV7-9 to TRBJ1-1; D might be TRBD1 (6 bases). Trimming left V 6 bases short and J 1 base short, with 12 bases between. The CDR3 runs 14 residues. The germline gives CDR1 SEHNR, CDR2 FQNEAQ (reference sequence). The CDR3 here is CASSPTGSNTEAFF. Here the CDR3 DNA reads TGTGCCAGCAGTCCGACAGGTTCGAACACTGAAGCTTTCTTT.

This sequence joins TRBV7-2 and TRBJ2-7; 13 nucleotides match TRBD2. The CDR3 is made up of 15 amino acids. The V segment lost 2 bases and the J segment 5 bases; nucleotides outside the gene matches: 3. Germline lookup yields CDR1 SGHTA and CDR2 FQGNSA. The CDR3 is CASSLSGLAGDEQYF. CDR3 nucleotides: TGTGCCAGCAGCTTATCTGGACTAGCGGGAGACGAGCAGTACTTC.

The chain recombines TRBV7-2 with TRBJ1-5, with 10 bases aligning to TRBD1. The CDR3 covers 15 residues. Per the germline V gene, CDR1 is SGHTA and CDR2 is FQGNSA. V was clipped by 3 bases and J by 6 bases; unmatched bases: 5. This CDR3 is CASSFSGQGGQPQHF. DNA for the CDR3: TGTGCCAGCAGCTTTTCTGGACAGGGGGGTCAGCCCCAGCATTTT.

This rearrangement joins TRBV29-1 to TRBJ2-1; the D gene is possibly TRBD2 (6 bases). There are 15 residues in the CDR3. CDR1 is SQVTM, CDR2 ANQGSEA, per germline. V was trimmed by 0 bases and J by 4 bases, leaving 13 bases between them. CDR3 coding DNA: TGCAGCGTTGAAGAACACGGGGGAAAGTACAATGAGCAGTTCTTC. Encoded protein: CSVEEHGGKYNEQFF.

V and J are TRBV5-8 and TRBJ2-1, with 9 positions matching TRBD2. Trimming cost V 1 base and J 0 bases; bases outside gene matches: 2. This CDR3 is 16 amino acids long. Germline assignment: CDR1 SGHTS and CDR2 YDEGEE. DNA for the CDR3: TGTGCCAGCAGCTTGAGGCGGGGGGGCTCCTACAATGAGCAGTTCTTC. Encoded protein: CASSLRRGGSYNEQFF.

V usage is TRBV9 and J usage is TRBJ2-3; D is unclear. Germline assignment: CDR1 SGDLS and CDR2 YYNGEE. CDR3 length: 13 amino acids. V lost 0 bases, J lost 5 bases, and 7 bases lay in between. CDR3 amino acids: CASSVDPLDTQYF. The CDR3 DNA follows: TGTGCCAGCAGCGTAGATCCTCTAGATACGCAGTATTTT.

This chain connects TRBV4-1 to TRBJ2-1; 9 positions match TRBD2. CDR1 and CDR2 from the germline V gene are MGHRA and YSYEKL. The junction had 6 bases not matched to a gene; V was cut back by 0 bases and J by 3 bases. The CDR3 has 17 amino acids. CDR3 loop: CASSQDSIAGDYNEQFF. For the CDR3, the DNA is TGCGCCAGCAGCCAAGATTCCATAGCGGGGGACTACAATGAGCAGTTCTTC.

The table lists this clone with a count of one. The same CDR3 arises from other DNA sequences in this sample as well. In DNA form, the CDR3 reads TGCGCCAGCAGCTTGGACTCCGGCACTGAAGCTTTCTTT. It yields the protein CASSLDSGTEAFF. The gene calls are TRBV5-1 and TRBJ1-1; unclear D gene. V gave up 0 bases and J gave up 4 bases, with 7 bases separating them. The CDR3 is 13 amino acids. Per the germline V gene, CDR1 is SGHRS and CDR2 is YFSETQ.

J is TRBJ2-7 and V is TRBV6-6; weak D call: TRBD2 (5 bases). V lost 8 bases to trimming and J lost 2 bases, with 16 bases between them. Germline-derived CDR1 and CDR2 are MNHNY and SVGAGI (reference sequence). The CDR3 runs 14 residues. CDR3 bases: TGTGCCAGCGAGGGAGCGAGAGCAGCCTACGAGCAGTACTTC. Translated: CASEGARAAYEQYF.

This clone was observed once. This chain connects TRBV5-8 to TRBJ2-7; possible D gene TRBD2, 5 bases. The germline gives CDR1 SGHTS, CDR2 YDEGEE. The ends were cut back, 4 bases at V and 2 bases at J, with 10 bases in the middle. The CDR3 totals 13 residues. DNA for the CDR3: TGTGCCAGCAGCCTCGACGGGACCTACGAGCAGTACTTC. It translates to CASSLDGTYEQYF.

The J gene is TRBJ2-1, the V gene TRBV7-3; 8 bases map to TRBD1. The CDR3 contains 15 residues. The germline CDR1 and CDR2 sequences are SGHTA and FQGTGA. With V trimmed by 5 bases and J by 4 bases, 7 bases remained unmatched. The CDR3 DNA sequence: TGTGCCAGCAGCCCGAGGACAGGGTCGTACAATGAGCAGTTCTTC. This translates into CASSPRTGSYNEQFF.

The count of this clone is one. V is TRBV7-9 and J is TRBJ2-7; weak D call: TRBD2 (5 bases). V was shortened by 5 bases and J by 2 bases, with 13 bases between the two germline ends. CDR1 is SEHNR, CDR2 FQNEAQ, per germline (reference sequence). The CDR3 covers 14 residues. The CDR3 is CASSPRGRPYEQYF. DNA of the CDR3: TGTGCCAGCAGCCCCCGGGGAAGACCCTACGAGCAGTACTTC.

The CDR3 nucleotides are TGTGCCAGCAGCCCGCAGGGTTCAACCTACGAGCAGTACTTC. Amino acid sequence: CASSPQGSTYEQYF. The chain has TRBV28 and TRBJ2-7, with D possibly TRBD1 on 5 matching bases. CDR3 size: 14 residues. Per germline, CDR1 MDHEN and CDR2 SYDVKM. Trimming cost V 6 bases and J 2 bases, with 14 bases left between them.

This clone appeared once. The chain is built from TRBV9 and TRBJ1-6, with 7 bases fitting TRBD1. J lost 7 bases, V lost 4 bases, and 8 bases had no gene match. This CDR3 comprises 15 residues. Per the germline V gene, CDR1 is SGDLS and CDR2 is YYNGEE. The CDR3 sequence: CASSPATGWNSPLHF. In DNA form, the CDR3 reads TGTGCCAGCAGCCCTGCGACAGGGTGGAATTCACCCCTCCACTTT.

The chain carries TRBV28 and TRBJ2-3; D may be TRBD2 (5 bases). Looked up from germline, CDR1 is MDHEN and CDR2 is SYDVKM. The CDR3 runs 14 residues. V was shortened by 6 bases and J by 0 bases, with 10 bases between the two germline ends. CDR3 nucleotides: TGTGCCAGCAGGCGACTATATAGCACAGATACGCAGTATTTT. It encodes CASRRLYSTDTQYF.

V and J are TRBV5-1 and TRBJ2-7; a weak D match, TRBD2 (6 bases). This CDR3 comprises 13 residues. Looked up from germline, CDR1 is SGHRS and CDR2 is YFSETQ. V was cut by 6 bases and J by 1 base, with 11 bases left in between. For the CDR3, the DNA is TGCGCCAGCAAGGTAGCGGCGTCCTACGAGCAGTACTTC. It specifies CASKVAASYEQYF.

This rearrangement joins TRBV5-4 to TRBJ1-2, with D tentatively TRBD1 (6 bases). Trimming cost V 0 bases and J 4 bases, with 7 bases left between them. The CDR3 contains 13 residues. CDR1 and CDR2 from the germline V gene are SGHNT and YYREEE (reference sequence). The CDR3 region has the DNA TGTGCCAGCAGCTTGGACAGGGCCTATGGCTACACCTTC. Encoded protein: CASSLDRAYGYTF.

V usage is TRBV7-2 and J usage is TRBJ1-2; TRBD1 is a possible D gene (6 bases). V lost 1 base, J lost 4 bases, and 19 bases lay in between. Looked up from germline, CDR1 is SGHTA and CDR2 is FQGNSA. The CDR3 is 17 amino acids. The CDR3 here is CASSLVPGQGITYGYTF. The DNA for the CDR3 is TGTGCCAGCAGCTTAGTGCCGGGGCAGGGGATTACCTATGGCTACACCTTC.

The CDR3 DNA sequence: TGTGCCAGCAGCTTAGACCAGGGGGCTGGAAACACCATATATTTT. Its translation is CASSLDQGAGNTIYF. The chain is built from TRBV7-2 and TRBJ1-3; 7 nucleotides line up with TRBD1. The J segment lost 2 bases and the V segment lost 1 base, leaving 2 bases of the junction unmatched. Germline CDR1 is SGHTA and CDR2 is FQGNSA. The CDR3 covers 15 residues.